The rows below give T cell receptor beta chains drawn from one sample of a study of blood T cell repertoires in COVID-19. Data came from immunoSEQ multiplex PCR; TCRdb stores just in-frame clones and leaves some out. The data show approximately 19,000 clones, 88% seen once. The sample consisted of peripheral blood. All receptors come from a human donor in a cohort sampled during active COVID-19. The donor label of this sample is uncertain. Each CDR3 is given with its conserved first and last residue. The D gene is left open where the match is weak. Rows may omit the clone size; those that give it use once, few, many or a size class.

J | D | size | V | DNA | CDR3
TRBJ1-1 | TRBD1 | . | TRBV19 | TGTGCCAGTAGTATACGACAGGGGATAACTTTCTTT | CASSIRQGITFF
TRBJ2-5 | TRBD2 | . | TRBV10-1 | TGCGCCAGCAGTGAGGGCGGGAGAGAGACCCAGTACTTC | CASSEGGRETQYF
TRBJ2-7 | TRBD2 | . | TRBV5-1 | TGCGCCAGCTGCTTGGGTCTAGCGGGAAGTTACGAGCAGTACTTC | CASCLGLAGSYEQYF
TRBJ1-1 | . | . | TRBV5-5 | TGTGCCAGCAGCTTGGACGTCCTAAACACTGAAGCTTTCTTT | CASSLDVLNTEAFF
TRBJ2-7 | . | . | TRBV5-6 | TGTGCCAGCAGCTCTAGTGACAGGCTCGGGGCAGGCGAGCAGTACTTC | CASSSSDRLGAGEQYF
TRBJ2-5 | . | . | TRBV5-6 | TGTGCCAGCAGCTGGGGCCCGATCCAAGAGACCCAGTACTTC | CASSWGPIQETQYF
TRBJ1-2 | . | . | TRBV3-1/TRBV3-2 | TGTGCCAGCAGCACCAGGACTGAAAACTATGGCTACACCTTC | CASSTRTENYGYTF
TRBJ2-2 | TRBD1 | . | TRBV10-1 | TGCGCCAGCAGTGAACGGACAGGGATGAACGGGGAGCTGTTTTTT | CASSERTGMNGELFF
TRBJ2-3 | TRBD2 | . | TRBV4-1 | TGCGCCAGCAGCCAAGAACTAGCGGGGTACACAGATACGCAGTATTTT | CASSQELAGYTDTQYF
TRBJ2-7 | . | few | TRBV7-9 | TGTGCCAGCAGCAGTGGGGTAGGGGGCGAGCAGTACTTC | CASSSGVGGEQYF
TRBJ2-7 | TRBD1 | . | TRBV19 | TGTGCCAGTAGGAAACAGGGGGCGCCCAACGAGCAGTACTTC | CASRKQGAPNEQYF
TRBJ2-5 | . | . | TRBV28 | TGTGCCAGCAATCGGCGGCGGGTACCTGAGACCCAGTACTTC | CASNRRRVPETQYF
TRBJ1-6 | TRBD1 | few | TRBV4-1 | TGCGCCAGCAGCCAAAGGGACAGGGAAAATTCACCCCTCCACTTT | CASSQRDRENSPLHF
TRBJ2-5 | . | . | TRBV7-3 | TGTGCCAGCAGCTTAAGCGGGACAGAAGGGGAGACCCAGTACTTC | CASSLSGTEGETQYF
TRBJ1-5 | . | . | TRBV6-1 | TGTGCCAGCAGTGAAGTCGATCAGCCCCAGCATTTT | CASSEVDQPQHF
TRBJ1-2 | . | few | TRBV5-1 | TGCGCCAGCAGCTTGACGGGACAAGCCTTCTATGGCTACACCTTC | CASSLTGQAFYGYTF
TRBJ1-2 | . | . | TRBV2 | TGTGCCAGCAGTGAGTTCGGGTACTATGGCTACACCTTC | CASSEFGYYGYTF
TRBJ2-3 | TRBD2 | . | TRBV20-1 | TGCAGTGCTAGTCACGCAAGCGGGAGGGACACAGATACGCAGTATTTT | CSASHASGRDTDTQYF
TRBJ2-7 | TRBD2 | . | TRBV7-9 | TGTGCCAGCTCTACTAGCGGGACCTACGAGCAGTACTTC | CASSTSGTYEQYF
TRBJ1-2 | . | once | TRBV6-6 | TGTGCCAGCAGTTACCTCCTGGAGCTTGGGGGCTACACCTTC | CASSYLLELGGYTF
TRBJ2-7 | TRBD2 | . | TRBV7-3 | TGTGCCAGCAGCTTAGGGACTAGCGGCCCCTACGAGCAGTACTTC | CASSLGTSGPYEQYF
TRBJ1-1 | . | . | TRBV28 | TGTGCCAGCAGTTACCGGGTCTTTAGGAACACTGAAGCTTTCTTT | CASSYRVFRNTEAFF
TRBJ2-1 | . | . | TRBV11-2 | TGTGCCAGCAGCTCCCTGGCAAGTGTCAATGAGCAGTTCTTC | CASSSLASVNEQFF
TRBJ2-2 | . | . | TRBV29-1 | TGCAGCGTTGAAGCGAAGGGGGCCGGGGAGCTGTTTTTT | CSVEAKGAGELFF
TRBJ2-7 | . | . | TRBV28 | TGTGCCAGCAGTTTATTGGGACTTTACGAGCAGTACTTC | CASSLLGLYEQYF
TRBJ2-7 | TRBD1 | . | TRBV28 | TGTGCCAGCAGAGGACAGGGGAGCTCCTACGAGCAGTACTTC | CASRGQGSSYEQYF
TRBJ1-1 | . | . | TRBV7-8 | TGTGCCAGCAGCCAAGGAGTTGGGAACACTGAAGCTTTCTTT | CASSQGVGNTEAFF
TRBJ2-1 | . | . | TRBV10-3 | TGTGCCACGCGGACTGGCTCAAACTACAATGAGCAGTTCTTC | CATRTGSNYNEQFF
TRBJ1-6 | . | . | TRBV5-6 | TGTGCCAGCAGCTTGGGCCTACTCTCGGGTGCCCTCCACTTT | CASSLGLLSGALHF
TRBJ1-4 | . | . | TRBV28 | TGTGCCAGCAGCAGGGGCCGAGAAAAACTGTTTTTT | CASSRGREKLFF
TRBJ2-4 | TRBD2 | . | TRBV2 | TGTGCCAGCAGTGGAACTAGCGGGGAAAGGAAGTACATTCAGTACTTC | CASSGTSGERKYIQYF
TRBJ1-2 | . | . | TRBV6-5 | TGTGCCACCACCCGGGGGGCAGCCTCTGGCTACACCTTC | CATTRGAASGYTF
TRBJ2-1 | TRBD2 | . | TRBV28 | TGTGCCAGCAGTTCTAGCGGGAGCTACTACAATGAGCAGTTCTTC | CASSSSGSYYNEQFF
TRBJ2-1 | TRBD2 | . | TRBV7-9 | TGTGCCAGCAGCCGGGGGGATGGTGGGTACAATGAGCAGTTCTTC | CASSRGDGGYNEQFF
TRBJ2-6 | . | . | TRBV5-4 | TGTGCCAGCAGCTTTTCCAGATTCTCTGGGGCCAACGTCCTGACTTTC | CASSFSRFSGANVLTF
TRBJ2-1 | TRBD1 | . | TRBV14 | TGTGCCAGCAGCCAATCGCCGGGACAGGGCGCTTGGAATGAGCAGTTCTTC | CASSQSPGQGAWNEQFF
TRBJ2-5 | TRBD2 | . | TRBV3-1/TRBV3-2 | TGTGCCAGCAGCCAAGTCGGACTAGCGGGAGTTCAAAGACGCCAAGAGACCCAGTACTTC | CASSQVGLAGVQRRQETQYF
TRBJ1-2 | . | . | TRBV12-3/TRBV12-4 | TGTGCCAGCAGTTTGGGCGGGAGCTATGGCTACACCTTC | CASSLGGSYGYTF
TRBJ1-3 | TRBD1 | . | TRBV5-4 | TGTGCCAGCAGCATAGGGACAGGCACCTCTGGAAACACCATATATTTT | CASSIGTGTSGNTIYF
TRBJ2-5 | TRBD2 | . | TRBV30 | TGTGCCTGGAGTGATACGGGAGGGACGGGGGAGACCCAGTACTTC | CAWSDTGGTGETQYF
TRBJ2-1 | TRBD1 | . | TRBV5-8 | TGTGCCAGCAGCTTGGTTGACAGGGGCCCCTTCTCCTACAATGAGCAGTTCTTC | CASSLVDRGPFSYNEQFF
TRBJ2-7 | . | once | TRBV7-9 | TGTGCCAGCAGCCCACCCCCCGGGGACTCCTACGAGCAGTACTTC | CASSPPPGDSYEQYF
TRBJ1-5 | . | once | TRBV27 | TGTGCCAGCCGAAGAACAGCTAGCGATCAGCCCCAGCATTTT | CASRRTASDQPQHF
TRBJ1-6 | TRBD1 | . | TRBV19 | TGTGCCAGTGCCGGGACAGAGGTGAGAAATTCACCCCTCCACTTT | CASAGTEVRNSPLHF